This T cell receptor (beta chain) emerged from a study of blood T cell repertoires in COVID-19. Study-level background: COVID-19 samples collected from the United States, Italy and Spain covered acute and convalescent phases. T cells, B-cell-depleted T cells, or PBMCs provided the cDNA or gDNA that served as material.

Some clones are missing from TCRdb's copy, which holds only in-frame ones; the method was immunoSEQ multiplex PCR. The sample contains hundreds of thousands of clones, around 83% of which appear only once. The CDR3 contains 15 residues. Trimming cost V 7 bases and J 3 bases, with 18 bases left between them. Germline-derived CDR1 and CDR2 are MNHNY and SVGAGI (reference sequence). This chain connects TRBV6-6 to TRBJ1-2, with D unclear. The specimen was peripheral blood. The clonotype originates from a man at least 80 years old with acute or convalescent COVID-19. In DNA, the CDR3 is TGTGCCAGCACCCTACTGTGGGGAGAGGACTATGGCTACACCTTC. This encodes CASTLLWGEDYGYTF.